This T cell receptor (beta chain) was profiled in a study of T cells in narcolepsy listed by TCRdb under 2018. About the investigation overall: Patients with narcolepsy type 1 or type 2 (NT1, NT2) and healthy control donors were enrolled in the study. To look for autoreactive T cells in narcolepsy patients that target self-antigens of hypocretin neurons (hypocretin, TRIB2), the study used TCR Vbeta sequencing to follow clonotypes in blood and CSF. Here is what the overall study found, with its caveats: Numbers of sequenced blood memory CD4+ clonotypes were comparable, with averages of about 37,000 in patients and approximately 33,000 in controls. HCRT-specific and TRIB2-specific autoreactive clonotypes were highlighted in plots that compared CD4+ T cell clonotypes in CSF versus blood from the same patient. According to the report, autoreactive clonotypes were detected serially in the blood of the same patients and of different patients, but not in healthy controls. No sequences matching autoreactive T cell clones were present in some of the blood memory CD4+ repertoires from patients and controls.

For TCR Vbeta sequencing, memory CD4+ T cells were sorted ex vivo from the peripheral blood of narcolepsy patients and healthy controls. As regards this clone: Its binding antigen is unknown. The sample holds no much larger clone one base away, and base qualities are not on file.

Libraries were built with the immunoSEQ multiplex PCR assay. In TCRdb, the immuneACCESS table is reduced to in-frame sequences with V and J assigned. These tables do not hold every clone; where another copy was compared, an unresolved V gene accounts for under half, and the others remain unexplained. The sample profile shows around 30,000 clones; just under 80% of them were found once. In total, the top ten clones hold 1.2% of the sample. The germline V gene (reference sequence) specifies MNHEY as CDR1 and SMNVEV as CDR2. V sheds 6 bases and J sheds 3 bases, leaving 18 bases between their ends. From the cysteine through the phenylalanine, the CDR3 covers 16 amino acids. Just CDR3 DNA is preserved here, 48 bases in frame from base 1.

This clonotype was sampled from a human donor with narcolepsy. Recombination linked TRBV27 to TRBJ1-5, with a weak D call of TRBD1 (6 bases match). Sequenced: CD45RA- memory CD4+ T cells from PBMCs. Sample cell subset or site, as interpreted from the label and publication: memory T cells sorted ex vivo from peripheral blood. The CDR3 is CASRSYTGTDNQPQHF. The nucleotide sequence is given as TGTGCCAGCAGAAGCTATACAGGGACCGACAATCAGCCCCAGCATTTT.